Sequencing of this TCR beta chain was carried out in a study of T cells expressing NK-cell markers. Study-level findings and limits: Roughly 1.0-7.0% of CD8+ T cells in several donors belonged to dominant NKG2C+ clonotypes.

TCRdb processed the 5' RACE reads again and assigns one entry to each CDR3 protein, with no DNA. The specimen's table records some 410,000 distinct CDR3 sequences. This CDR3 comprises 13 residues. Germline V CDR1 and CDR2: LGHNA, YNFKEQ. A remark on this clonotype: What it binds is unknown.

Sequenced input: blood T cells: a sorted CD56 or NKG2C T cell subset, CD4+ or CD8+ T cells, or bulk PBMC T cells (not recorded which). The V call is TRBV4-2, the J call TRBJ1-1. The TCR comes from a woman aged 18 to 69 in good health. CDR3 residues: CASSLPRNTEAFF.